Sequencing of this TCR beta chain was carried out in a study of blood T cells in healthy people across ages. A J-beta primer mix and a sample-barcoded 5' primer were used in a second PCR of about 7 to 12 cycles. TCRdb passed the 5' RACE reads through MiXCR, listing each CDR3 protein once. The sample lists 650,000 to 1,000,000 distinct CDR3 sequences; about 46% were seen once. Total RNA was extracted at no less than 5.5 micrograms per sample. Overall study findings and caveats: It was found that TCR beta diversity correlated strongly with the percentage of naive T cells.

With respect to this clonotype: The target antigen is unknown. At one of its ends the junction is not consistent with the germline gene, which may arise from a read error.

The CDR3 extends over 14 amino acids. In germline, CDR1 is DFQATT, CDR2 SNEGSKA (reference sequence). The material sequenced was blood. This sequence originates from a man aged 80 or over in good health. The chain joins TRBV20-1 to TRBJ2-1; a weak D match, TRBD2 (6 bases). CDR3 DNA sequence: TGCAGTGCCGCCTCAGGACGGGAGTACAGTGAGCAGTTCTTC. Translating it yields CSAASGREYSEQFF.